This T cell receptor (beta chain) was captured in a study of T cell responses to AZD1222 COVID-19 vaccine. General study points: Distributed over spike, vaccine-associated CD4 TCRs predominated at 160-218 and 743-854.

Profiling relied on immunoSEQ multiplex PCR, and the TCRdb table lists in-frame clones only, not all of them. The data contain 140,000 to 150,000 clones, approximately 83% of them singletons. Deletions cut 2 bases from V and 6 bases from J, with 8 bases between. Germline-derived CDR1 and CDR2 are SGHTA and FQGNSA. The length of the CDR3 is 14 residues. This clone was counted once. Antigen unknown. The sequencing here drew on peripheral blood, taken on day 0 of AZD1222 vaccination. The chain combines TRBV7-2 with TRBJ1-6; D is unresolved. This clonotype originated in an adult in good health. This CDR3 is CASSLYFFNSPLHF. The CDR3 DNA follows: TGTGCCAGCAGCTTATACTTCTTTAATTCACCCCTCCACTTT. Full variable domain (outside the CDR3, taken from reference TRBV7-2 and TRBJ1-6): GAGVSQSPSNKVTEKGKDVELRCDPISGHTALYWYRQSLGQGLEFLIYFQGNSAPDKSGLPSDRFSAERTGGSVSTLTIQRTQQEDSAVYLCASSLYFFNSPLHFGNGTRLTVT.